The 3 T cell receptor beta chains below come from one sample, sequenced in a study of blood T cell repertoires in COVID-19. Libraries were prepared by immunoSEQ multiplex PCR; TCRdb keeps only in-frame clonotypes and omits some of them. The repertoire holds approximately 400,000 clones, 83% seen once, with over 4.5% in the top ten. The material sequenced was PBMCs or T cells enriched from blood (not recorded which). The receptor source for this set is a woman in her fifties or sixties who had recovered from COVID-19.

The chain links TRBV30 to TRBJ1-1; 8 positions agree with TRBD1. The CDR3 consists of 13 residues. Trimming took 6 bases from V and 11 from J; bases not matched to a gene: 14. Looked up from germline, CDR1 is GTSNPN and CDR2 is SVGIG (reference sequence). The CDR3, as DNA: TGTGCCTGTTCGACAGGGGAGGTAGCGAAGGCTTTCTTT. This gives the protein CACSTGEVAKAFF.

This clone appeared once. The chain has TRBV27 and TRBJ2-2; 7 bases match TRBD1. With V trimmed by 5 bases and J by 7 bases, 16 bases remained unmatched. CDR3 length: 17 amino acids. Germline V gives CDR1 MNHEY, CDR2 SMNVEV (reference sequence). The CDR3 DNA sequence: TGTGCCAGCAGTCCCCGTCGGGCAGGGGGTTCGGTCGGGGAGCTGTTTTTT. Protein sequence: CASSPRRAGGSVGELFF.

The chain employs TRBV5-1 and TRBJ1-2; 9 bases are shared with TRBD1. Germline V gene sequence: CDR1 SGHRS, CDR2 YFSETQ. The CDR3 covers 14 residues. Losses at the gene ends were 0 bases for V and 7 bases for J; bases not matched to a gene: 4. In DNA, the CDR3 is TGCGCCAGCAGCTTGGCACAGGGGGCGGTTGGCTACACCTTC. Its translation: CASSLAQGAVGYTF.